These 3 T cell receptor beta chains share one sample of origin, sequenced in a study of T-cell memory formation after mild COVID-19. TCRdb recomputed calls from the 5' RACE reads with MiXCR, one row per CDR3 protein. The sample yields approximately 290,000 distinct CDR3 sequences, approximately 7.6% seen once. Sample: PBMCs or a T cell subset sorted from them (not recorded which). The receptor set was obtained from a man aged 18 to 29 who had mild COVID-19 (a few samples of this study predate the infection). Cell type and time point are not known.

This clonotype was found many times. V is TRBV12-3 or TRBV12-4 and J is TRBJ1-3, with D unresolved. The CDR3 totals 14 residues. V shed 8 bases and J shed 4 bases, with 15 bases lying between them. The CDR3 region has the DNA TGTGCCAGCGGCCGGGGAACAGCGGGAAACACCATATATTTT. Encoded protein: CASGRGTAGNTIYF.

The rearrangement joins TRBV19 to TRBJ1-5, with a tentative D call TRBD1 (5 bases). The V end was cut by 6 bases, the J end by 1 base, with 13 bases between. The CDR3 loop spans 15 amino acids. The germline CDR1 and CDR2 sequences are LNHDA and SQIVND (reference sequence). The CDR3 sequence is CASSNTGGSNQPQHF. The CDR3 DNA sequence: TGTGCCAGTAGCAACACAGGTGGGAGCAATCAGCCCCAGCATTTT.

This rearrangement joins TRBV18 to TRBJ2-2; a possible D gene is TRBD2 (6 bases). The CDR3 spans 14 residues. V shed 2 bases and J shed 7 bases, with 11 bases lying between them. Germline V gene sequence: CDR1 KGHSH, CDR2 LQKENI. The CDR3 loop reads CASSPRRGDGELFF. In DNA, the CDR3 is TGTGCCAGCTCACCAAGGAGGGGAGACGGGGAGCTGTTTTTT.